This entry concerns a single TCR beta chain. Its antigen is not known. The entry originates in a study of shared clonotypes between healthy human individuals. Study-wide results and caveats: Some clonotypes were shared by all four sorted-subset donors, while others were not shared. The non-shared ones had lower generation probabilities than the shared ones.

Sequenced by immunoSEQ multiplex PCR; TCRdb stores in-frame clones only, minus some. Of approximately 600,000 clones in the sample, roughly 95% were seen once. CDR3 length equals 14 residues. Germline V gives CDR1 SQVTM, CDR2 ANQGSEA. Deletions cut 3 bases from V and 2 bases from J, with 11 bases between. Only CD45RO-negative cells positively selected for CCR7 counted as naive CD8 cells, so terminally differentiated effector memory CD45RA+ cells were excluded. Donation came from healthy HIV-negative adults that had no recent acute infections or vaccinations. The TCR comes from a woman under 40 in good health. Sequenced input: naive CD8+ T cells sorted from blood. The chain employs TRBV29-1 and TRBJ2-1, with no clear D. In nucleotides, the CDR3 is TGCAGCGTTGATCATCAGCGTCCCTACAATGAGCAGTTCTTC. Translation gives CSVDHQRPYNEQFF.